A single T cell receptor (beta chain) is shown here with its context. Its antigen is undetermined. This sample is part of a study of beta chain features in type 1 diabetes. As for the study in general: Age, gender and cell yields were similar between patients and healthy donors. Some 110,000,000 sorted cells were examined across all samples. Study conclusions and caveats: The study left unresolved whether HLA type influences TCRB rearrangement. Cells with high TCR expression could be over-represented when cDNA is sequenced.

As every portion of the isolated RNA was reverse transcribed, the sequencing read expressed TCRB transcripts. Sequenced by immunoSEQ multiplex PCR; TCRdb stores in-frame clones only, minus some. The table has under 300,000 clones, about 30% seen once; the top ten hold roughly 4.1%. There are 15 residues in the CDR3. V shed 0 bases and J shed 1 base, with 8 bases lying between them. Germline V gene sequence: CDR1 SGHKS, CDR2 YYEKEE (reference sequence). This TCR was sampled from a man aged 25-45 years in good health. The specimen was central memory CD4+ T cells from blood. This sequence joins TRBV5-5 and TRBJ2-1; D possibly uses TRBD1 or TRBD2 (5 bases each). The CDR3 sequence is CASSLGDDSYNEQFF. CDR3 DNA: TGTGCCAGCAGCTTGGGGGACGATTCCTACAATGAGCAGTTCTTC.